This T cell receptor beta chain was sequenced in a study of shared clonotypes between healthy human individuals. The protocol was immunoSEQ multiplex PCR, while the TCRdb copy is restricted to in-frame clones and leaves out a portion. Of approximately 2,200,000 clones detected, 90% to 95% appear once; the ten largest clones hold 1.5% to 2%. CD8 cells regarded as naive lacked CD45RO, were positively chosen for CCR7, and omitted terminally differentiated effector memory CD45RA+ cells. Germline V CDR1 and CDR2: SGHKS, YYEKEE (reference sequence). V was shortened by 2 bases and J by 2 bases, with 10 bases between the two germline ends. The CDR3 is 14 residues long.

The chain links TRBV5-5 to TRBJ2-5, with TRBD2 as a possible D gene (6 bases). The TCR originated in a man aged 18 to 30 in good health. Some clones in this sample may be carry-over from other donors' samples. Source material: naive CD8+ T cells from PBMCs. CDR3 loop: CASSFRDLQETQYF. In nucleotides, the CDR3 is TGTGCCAGCAGCTTTCGGGACTTACAAGAGACCCAGTACTTC.